This entry lists 10 T cell receptor beta chains sequenced from one sample in a study of T cells in women clearing cervical HPV infection (dated by TCRdb to 2017 to 2018). The library was generated by the immunoSEQ multiplex PCR assay. TCRdb provides this immuneACCESS table in a form limited to in-frame rearrangements. Some clones are lacking; in checked studies, under half of them reflect an unresolved V gene, and why the rest are absent is not known. The sample's records list roughly 47,000 clones. About a third of the sample belongs to the ten largest clones. Sequenced input: blood buffy coat. These receptor sequences come from a woman aged 18-69 years with a cervical HPV16 infection that either progressed to CIN3+ or cleared (not recorded which).

Regarding this clone: The observed sequence ends 3 residues before the CDR3 terminus, with the missing tail filled in from the germline J gene. Other DNA sequences in this sample translate to the same CDR3. The V gene is TRBV2, the J gene TRBJ2-7, with D perhaps matching TRBD1 (6 bases). The V gene's germline CDR1 is SNHLY and CDR2 FYNNEI. This CDR3 has 14 residues. The ends were cut back, 6 bases at V and 2 bases at J, with 14 bases in the middle. The part of the CDR3 DNA that was read is TGTGCCAGCAGGTCGACTCCAGGGGCCTACGAG. Its protein product is CASRSTPGAYE. The whole CDR3 sequence is CASRSTPGAYEQYF.

The covered CDR3 bases are TGTGCCAGCAATGGAGGGGCCATCCTGAACTATGGC. Amino acid sequence: CASNGGAILNYG. The whole CDR3 protein reads CASNGGAILNYGYTF. The chain is built from TRBV28 and TRBJ1-2; tentative D call: TRBD1 (5 bases). The read finishes 3 residues shy of the CDR3 end, and the germline J gene is used to complete it. Trimming took off 7 bases at V and 2 bases at J, with 17 bases between the two ends. Per germline, CDR1 MDHEN and CDR2 SYDVKM. The CDR3 extends over 15 amino acids.

With regard to this clone: The sequence runs out 3 residues before the end of the CDR3; the remainder is reconstructed from the germline J gene. The chain employs TRBV7-2 and TRBJ1-2; D is unclear. The CDR3 extends over 12 amino acids. The germline CDR1 and CDR2 sequences are SGHTA and FQGNSA. Trimming left V 1 base short and J 7 bases short, with 7 bases between. Partial CDR3 DNA: TGTGCCAGCAGCTTAGGCTCAGGTGGC. It encodes CASSLGSGG. The whole CDR3 reads CASSLGSGGYTF.

Details on this clone: Coverage ceases 3 residues before the CDR3 finishes, and the germline J gene fills in the end. The chain joins TRBV28 to TRBJ2-6; possible D gene TRBD1, 6 bases. Per germline, CDR1 MDHEN and CDR2 SYDVKM. The CDR3 is made up of 16 amino acids. V lost 1 base and J lost 1, with 8 bases in between. CDR3 DNA, as far as it was read: TGTGCCAGCAGTTTATCAGGGGAATCTGGGGCCAACGTC. Translation: CASSLSGESGANV. The CDR3, in full, reads CASSLSGESGANVLTF.

As regards this clone: The read gets to within 3 residues of the CDR3 end, and the germline J gene fills in the rest. This rearrangement joins TRBV5-1 to TRBJ2-2; D not certain. The CDR3 is 14 amino acids. Germline CDR1 is SGHRS and CDR2 is YFSETQ. Trimming pared 4 bases from V and 3 bases from J, leaving 10 bases between. The CDR3 DNA, read in part, is TGCGCCAGCAGCACTGCGGCCGACACCGGGGAG. Protein sequence: CASSTAADTGE. From start to end, the CDR3 is CASSTAADTGELFF. The full variable domain, in which reference TRBV5-1 and TRBJ2-2 provide the parts outside the CDR3, is KAGVTQTPRYLIKTRGQQVTLSCSPISGHRSVSWYQQTPGQGLQFLFEYFSETQRNKGNFPGRFSGRQFSNSRSEMNVSTLELGDSALYLCASSTAADTGELFFGEGSRLTVL.

Concerning this clone: The read ends 3 residues before the CDR3 terminus; that terminus is restored from the germline J gene. The chain recombines TRBV19 with TRBJ2-7; TRBD1 might be the D (5 bases). This CDR3 contains 13 residues. CDR1 and CDR2 from the germline V gene are LNHDA and SQIVND (reference sequence). Between the trimmed V and J ends, which lost 7 bases and 4 bases, there was a span of 14 bases. CDR3 region: CASTREGKYEQYF. CDR3 bases read: TGTGCCAGTACCAGGGAAGGGAAATACGAG.

For this clone: The sequenced fragment ends 3 residues before the CDR3 boundary, so the rest is inferred from the germline J gene. This sequence joins TRBV20-1 and TRBJ2-3; 11 bases line up with TRBD2. The V segment lost 8 bases and the J segment 4 bases; nucleotides outside the gene matches: 8. This CDR3 contains 14 residues. Per the germline V gene, CDR1 is DFQATT and CDR2 is SNEGSKA (reference sequence). The CDR3 sequence: CSTHLAGGPDTQYF. Partial CDR3 DNA: TGCAGTACCCATTTAGCGGGAGGGCCAGATACG.

About this clone itself: Coverage ceases 3 residues before the CDR3 finishes, and the germline J gene fills in the end. The V gene is TRBV28, the J gene TRBJ1-4; D perhaps matches TRBD1 (6 bases). Trimming pared 3 bases from V and 0 bases from J, leaving 11 bases between. Germline CDR1 and CDR2: MDHEN and SYDVKM. This CDR3 spans 16 amino acids. This chain's CDR3 is CASSFPGQSTNEKLFF. The part of the CDR3 DNA that was read is TGTGCCAGCAGTTTCCCAGGACAGTCAACTAATGAAAAA.

Remarks on this clone: The read ends 3 residues early relative to the CDR3; the germline J gene fills the gap. The rearrangement uses TRBV6-2 or TRBV6-3 and TRBJ2-1; 9 bases map to TRBD1. V was clipped by 6 bases and J by 9 bases; unmatched bases: 3. This CDR3 region has 12 residues. Germline CDR1 reads MNHEY; CDR2 reads SVGEGT. The covered CDR3 bases are TGTGCCAGCAGGTGGGGACAGGGTGAG. Translated, it gives CASRWGQGE. The whole CDR3 sequence is CASRWGQGEQFF.

Regarding this clone: The read ends 3 residues before the CDR3 terminus; that terminus is restored from the germline J gene. V is TRBV13 and J is TRBJ1-6; D might be TRBD1 (5 bases). V was trimmed by 3 bases and J by 0 bases, leaving 18 bases between them. This CDR3 has 19 residues. Germline V gene lookup returns CDR1 PRHDT and CDR2 FYEKMQ (reference sequence). The CDR3 reads CASSFPRAVSLSYNSPLHF. The CDR3 DNA, read in part, is TGTGCCAGCAGCTTCCCCAGGGCGGTCTCTCTCTCCTATAATTCACCC. Complete variable domain (other parts from reference TRBV13 and TRBJ1-6): AAGVIQSPRHLIKEKRETATLKCYPIPRHDTVYWYQQGPGQDPQFLISFYEKMQSDKGSIPDRFSAQQFSDYHSELNMSSLELGDSALYFCASSFPRAVSLSYNSPLHFGNGTRLTVT.